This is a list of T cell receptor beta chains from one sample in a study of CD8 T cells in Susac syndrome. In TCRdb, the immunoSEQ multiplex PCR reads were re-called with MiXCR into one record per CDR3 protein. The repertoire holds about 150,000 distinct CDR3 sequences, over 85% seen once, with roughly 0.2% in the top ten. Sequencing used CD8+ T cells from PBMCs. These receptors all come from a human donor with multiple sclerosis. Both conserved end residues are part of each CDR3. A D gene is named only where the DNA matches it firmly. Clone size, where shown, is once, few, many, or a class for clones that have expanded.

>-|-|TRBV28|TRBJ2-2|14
TGTGCCAGCAAGGGCAGGGGGAGGACCGGGGAGCTGTTTTTT
CASKGRGRTGELFF
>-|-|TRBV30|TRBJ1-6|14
TGTGCCTGGAGCCGCGGCAGGGACGGCTCACCCCTCCACTTT
CAWSRGRDGSPLHF
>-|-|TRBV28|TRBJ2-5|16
TGTGCCAGCACCATCGACGGCCCTATAGGTGCGGAGACCCAGTACTTC
CASTIDGPIGAETQYF
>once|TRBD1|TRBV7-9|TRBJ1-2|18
TGTGCCAGCAGCCCGGAGCGGGACAGGGGAGCGGTAAACTATGGCTACACCTTC
CASSPERDRGAVNYGYTF
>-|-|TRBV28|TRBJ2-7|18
TGTGCCAGCAGTTTAGTCTCTCGGGATACAGGTAGCTCCTACGAGCAGTACTTC
CASSLVSRDTGSSYEQYF
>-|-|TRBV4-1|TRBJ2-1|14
TGCGCCAGCAGCCAAGAGAGGACTTTCCGGGGGCAGTTCTTC
CASSQERTFRGQFF
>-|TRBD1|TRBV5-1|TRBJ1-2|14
TGCGCCAGCAGCTCGAGACAGGGCCGCTATGGCTACACCTTC
CASSSRQGRYGYTF
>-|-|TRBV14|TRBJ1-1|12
TGTGCCAGCAGCCATGGGAACACTGAAGCTTTCTTT
CASSHGNTEAFF
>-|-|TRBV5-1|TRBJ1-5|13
TGCGCCAGCAGCCTGGACAGATATCAGCCCCAGCATTTT
CASSLDRYQPQHF
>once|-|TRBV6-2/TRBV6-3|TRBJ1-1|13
TGTGCCAGCAGTCTGAGGGGACCCGCTGAAGCTTTCTTT
CASSLRGPAEAFF
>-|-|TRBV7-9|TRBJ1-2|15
TGTGCCAGCAGTCTTGGTGGAGGGGATAACTATGGCTACACCTTC
CASSLGGGDNYGYTF
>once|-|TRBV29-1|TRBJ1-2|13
TGCAGCGTTGACCTGGGCCAGCTGTATGGCTACACCTTC
CSVDLGQLYGYTF
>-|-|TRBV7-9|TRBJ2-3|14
TGTGCCAGCAGCTTAGAAGCCCAAGCGGATACGCAGTATTTT
CASSLEAQADTQYF
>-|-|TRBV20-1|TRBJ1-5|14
TGCAGTGCTAGAGCAAAGGCACCTAATCAGCCCCAGCATTTT
CSARAKAPNQPQHF
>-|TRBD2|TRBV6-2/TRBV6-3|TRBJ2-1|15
TGTGCCAGCAACGACCGCGGGGGACCCTACAATGAGCAGTTCTTC
CASNDRGGPYNEQFF
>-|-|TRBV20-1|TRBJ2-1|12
TGCAGTGCTAGAGCCTCCTACAATGAGCAGTTCTTC
CSARASYNEQFF
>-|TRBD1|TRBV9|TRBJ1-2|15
TGTGCCAGCAGCGTAGTGGACAGGGACCCCTATGGCTACACCTTC
CASSVVDRDPYGYTF
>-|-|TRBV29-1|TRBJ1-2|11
TGCAGCGTTGATCTCGGGTATGGCTACACCTTC
CSVDLGYGYTF
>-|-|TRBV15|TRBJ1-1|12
TGTGCCACCAGCAGAGATTGGGGTGAAGCTTTCTTT
CATSRDWGEAFF
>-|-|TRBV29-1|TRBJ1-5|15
TGCAGCGTTGGAGGGGGGGCAGGAGGCAATCAGCCCCAGCATTTT
CSVGGGAGGNQPQHF
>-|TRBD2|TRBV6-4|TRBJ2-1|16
TGTGCCAGCAGTGTCGCGGGGGGCCCCCGTAGAGAAGTGCAGTTCTTC
CASSVAGGPRREVQFF
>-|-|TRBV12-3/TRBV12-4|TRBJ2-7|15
TGTGCCAGCAGTGGCGGGACCGACACCAACTACGAGCAGTACTTC
CASSGGTDTNYEQYF
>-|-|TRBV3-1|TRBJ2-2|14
TGTGCCAGCACCACAGGGTATCGCGGCGGGGAGCTGTTTTTT
CASTTGYRGGELFF
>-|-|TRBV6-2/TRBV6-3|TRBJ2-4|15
TGTGCCAGCACCCCCGGCCGGCGGGCCAAAAACATTCAGTACTTC
CASTPGRRAKNIQYF
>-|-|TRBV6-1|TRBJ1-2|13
TGTGCCAGCAACATAAGGGGAGGCTATGGCTACACCTTC
CASNIRGGYGYTF
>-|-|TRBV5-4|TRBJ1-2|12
TGTGCCAGTAGGGGGGAGCACTATGGCTACACCTTC
CASRGEHYGYTF
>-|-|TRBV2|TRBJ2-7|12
TGTGCCAGCAGTGAAGCCGGATACGAGCAGTACTTC
CASSEAGYEQYF
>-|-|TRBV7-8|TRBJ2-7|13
TGTGCCAGCAGCTCCCGTCCCGGGTACGAGCAGTACTTC
CASSSRPGYEQYF
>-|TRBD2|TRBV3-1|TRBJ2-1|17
TGTGCCAGCAGCCAAGATCTTGGACTAGCGGTCTACAATGAGCAGTTCTTC
CASSQDLGLAVYNEQFF
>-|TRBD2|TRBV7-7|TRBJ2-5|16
TGTGCTAGCAGCTTAGCCCCGGGGGGAGCGTCAGAGACCCAGTACTTC
CASSLAPGGASETQYF
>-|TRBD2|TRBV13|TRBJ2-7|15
TGTGCCAGCAGCACCGGGACTAGCGGGGCCTACGAGCAGTACTTC
CASSTGTSGAYEQYF
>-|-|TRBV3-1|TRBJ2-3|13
TGTGCCAGCAGCCAACCTCGGGCAGATACGCAGTATTTT
CASSQPRADTQYF
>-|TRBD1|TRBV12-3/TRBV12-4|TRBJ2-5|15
TGTGCCAGTACTTCCGGGACAGGGCATCAAGAGACCCAGTACTTC
CASTSGTGHQETQYF
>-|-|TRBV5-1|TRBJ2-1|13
TGCGCCAGCAGCTTTAGGGGAAACAATGAGCAGTTCTTC
CASSFRGNNEQFF
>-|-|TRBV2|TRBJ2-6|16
TGTGCCAGCAGTGGGACAGGCGCGGGAGGGGCCAACGTCCTGACTTTC
CASSGTGAGGANVLTF